Below, 5 T cell receptor beta chains from the same sample are listed, as sequenced in a study of PD-L1 blockade in urothelial cancer. Repertoires were generated with immunoSEQ multiplex PCR, while TCRdb's copy carries only in-frame clones and drops some. Among tens of thousands of clones listed, 87% were seen once. Sample time point: pretreatment peripheral blood. The sequencing used PBMCs, collected around atezolizumab (anti-PD-L1) treatment. The receptors were gathered from a woman in her sixties with urothelial cancer.

The chain carries TRBV29-1 and TRBJ2-7, with 7 bases lining up with TRBD1. V shed 8 bases, J shed 4 bases, and the junction held 8 bases outside the gene matches. The germline V gene has CDR1 SQVTM and CDR2 ANQGSEA. The CDR3 spans 12 residues. The CDR3 DNA is TGCAGCATCAAAGGGACAGCTTACGAGCAGTACTTC. Translation: CSIKGTAYEQYF.

This chain links TRBV2 with TRBJ2-1, with TRBD2 identical over 16 bases. The CDR3 consists of 12 residues. Germline CDR1 SNHLY, CDR2 FYNNEI. Trimming took 6 bases from V and 15 from J; bases not matched to a gene: 2. CDR3: CASRGTSGGVFF. CDR3 nucleotides: TGTGCCAGCAGGGGGACTAGCGGGGGGGTGTTCTTC.

The chain recombines TRBV19 with TRBJ2-2; 10 bases map to TRBD1. The CDR3 has 15 residues. Germline V CDR1 and CDR2: LNHDA, SQIVND (reference sequence). The V segment lost 9 bases and the J segment 4 bases; nucleotides outside the gene matches: 8. This CDR3 is CASHDRGQSTGELFF. The DNA for the CDR3 is TGTGCCAGCCACGACAGGGGGCAATCCACCGGGGAGCTGTTTTTT.

This rearrangement joins TRBV25-1 to TRBJ2-7; weak D call: TRBD1 (5 bases). V dropped 2 bases and J dropped 4 bases, with 6 bases sitting between them. The CDR3 is 12 amino acids. The germline V gene has CDR1 MGHDK and CDR2 SYGVNS. The CDR3 DNA reads as TGTGCCAGCAGTGAACAGGGATACGAGCAGTACTTC. It yields the protein CASSEQGYEQYF.

The chain uses TRBV7-2 and TRBJ2-3, with 10 bases matching TRBD2. V dropped 6 bases and J dropped 2; count of bases not matched to a gene: 8. Germline-derived CDR1 and CDR2 are SGHTA and FQGNSA. CDR3 size: 16 residues. Here the CDR3 reads CASRRRTSGYTDTQYF. The CDR3 nucleotides are TGTGCCAGCAGACGTCGGACTAGCGGTTACACAGATACGCAGTATTTT.